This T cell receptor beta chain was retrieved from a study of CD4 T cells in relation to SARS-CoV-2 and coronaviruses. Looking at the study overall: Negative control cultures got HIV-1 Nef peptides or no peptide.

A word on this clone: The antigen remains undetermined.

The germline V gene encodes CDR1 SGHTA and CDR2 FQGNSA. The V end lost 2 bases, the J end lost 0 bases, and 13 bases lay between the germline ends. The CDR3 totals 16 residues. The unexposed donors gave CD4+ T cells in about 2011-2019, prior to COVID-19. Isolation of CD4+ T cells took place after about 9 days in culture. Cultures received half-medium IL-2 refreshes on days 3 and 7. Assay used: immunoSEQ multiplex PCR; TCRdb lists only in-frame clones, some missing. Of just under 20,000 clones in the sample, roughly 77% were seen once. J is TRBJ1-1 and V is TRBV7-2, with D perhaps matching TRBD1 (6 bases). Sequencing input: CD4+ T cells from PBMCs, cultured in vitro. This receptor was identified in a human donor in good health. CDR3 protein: CASSLFGGALNTEAFF. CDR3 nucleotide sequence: TGTGCCAGCAGCTTATTCGGGGGCGCGTTGAACACTGAAGCTTTCTTT.